This TCR beta chain was observed in a study of T-cell memory formation after mild COVID-19. Study in general: There were largely donor-specific TCR clusters.

TCRdb recomputed calls from the 5' RACE reads with MiXCR, one row per CDR3 protein. The sample comprises about 110,000 distinct CDR3 sequences, 15% to 20% of which are singletons, and roughly 6% rests with the top ten. Study-wide results and caveats: Clones contracting day 15 to 85 were balanced CD4/CD8; later expanders leaned CD4+.

With 4 bases removed from V and 5 bases from J, the gap between germline ends came to 10 bases. This CDR3 is built from 13 residues. Germline V lookup: CDR1 LGHDT, CDR2 YNNKEL (reference sequence). As for this clonotype: Its antigen remains unidentified.

The TCR sequence derives from a man in his late teens or twenties who had mild COVID-19 (a few samples of this study predate the infection). Cell type and time point are not known. The sample was PBMCs or a T cell subset sorted from them (not recorded which). The chain couples TRBV3-1 to TRBJ2-3, with TRBD2 as a possible D gene (5 bases). This CDR3 is CASSLTTKDTQYF. DNA of the CDR3: TGTGCCAGCAGCCTGACTACCAAAGATACGCAGTATTTT.